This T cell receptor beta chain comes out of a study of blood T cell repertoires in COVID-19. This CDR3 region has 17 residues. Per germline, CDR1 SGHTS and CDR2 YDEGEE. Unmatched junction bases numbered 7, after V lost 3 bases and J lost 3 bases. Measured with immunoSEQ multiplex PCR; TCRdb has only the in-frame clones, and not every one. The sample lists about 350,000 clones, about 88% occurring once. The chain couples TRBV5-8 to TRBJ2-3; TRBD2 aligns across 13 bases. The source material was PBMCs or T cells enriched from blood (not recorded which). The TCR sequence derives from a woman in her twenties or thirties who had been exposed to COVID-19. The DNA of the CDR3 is TGTGCCAGCAGCTGGGGACTAGCGGGACGTATTACAGATACGCAGTATTTT. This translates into CASSWGLAGRITDTQYF.